This TCR beta chain was recorded in a study of T cell responses to AZD1222 COVID-19 vaccine. In its sample, this clone was seen a few times. The antigen is undetermined. The V end lost 5 bases, the J end lost 8 bases, and 18 bases lay between the germline ends. In germline, CDR1 is MNHEY, CDR2 SMNVEV (reference sequence). This CDR3 has 14 residues. Repertoires were generated with immunoSEQ multiplex PCR, while TCRdb's copy carries only in-frame clones and drops some. The table has about 150,000 clones, over 70% seen once. Study outcomes and limitations: In the spike-specific TCR repertoire, nearly half reportedly target unmutated variant regions.

Doses given second, at about 4 or about 12 weeks, were pooled. Sequencing used peripheral blood, obtained 28 days after the second AZD1222 dose. The rearrangement uses TRBV27 and TRBJ1-2; D is unresolved. The source is an adult who received the AZD1222 COVID-19 vaccine. The chain's CDR3 is CASSARLGRRGYTF. The CDR3, as DNA: TGTGCCAGCAGTGCCAGGCTGGGCCGGAGGGGCTACACCTTC.